Listed below are T cell receptor beta chains from one sample, sequenced in a study of blood T cell repertoires in COVID-19. Assay used: immunoSEQ multiplex PCR; TCRdb lists only in-frame clones, some missing. The data hold 55,000 to 80,000 clones, with around 87% observed a single time. The sequenced sample consisted of peripheral blood. These TCRs come from a woman aged 60 to 75 with acute or convalescent COVID-19. CDR3s include the opening cysteine and the closing phenylalanine or tryptophan. A D gene is named only where the DNA matches it firmly. Clone size appears in some rows only: once, few, many, or a class for an expanded clone.

NA TRBJ1-1 TRBV28 NA CASSLQGTMNTEAFF TGTGCCAGCAGTTTGCAGGGAACTATGAACACTGAAGCTTTCTTT
NA TRBJ2-5 TRBV6-5 NA CASSRLETQYF TGTGCCAGCAGCCGTCTAGAGACCCAGTACTTC
NA TRBJ2-1 TRBV19 NA CASSIGNHNEQFF TGTGCCAGTAGTATTGGCAACCACAATGAGCAGTTCTTC
NA TRBJ2-5 TRBV19 TRBD1 CASSGQGYSVTQYF TGTGCCAGTAGCGGACAGGGGTACTCAGTGACCCAGTACTTC
NA TRBJ1-2 TRBV7-9 TRBD1 CASSLFAGGYGYTF TGTGCCAGCAGCTTATTCGCAGGGGGCTATGGCTACACCTTC
NA TRBJ2-5 TRBV2 NA CASSDGQKETQYF TGTGCCAGCAGTGATGGACAGAAAGAGACCCAGTACTTC
few TRBJ1-4 TRBV2 NA CASTPTGGRGEKLFF TGTGCCAGCACCCCGACGGGGGGGCGTGGGGAAAAACTGTTTTTT
NA TRBJ1-1 TRBV5-8 NA CASSFSRGAFF TGTGCCAGCAGCTTTTCACGAGGAGCTTTCTTT
NA TRBJ1-3 TRBV9 NA CASSETGGFGNTIYF TGTGCCAGCAGCGAAACTGGGGGGTTTGGAAACACCATATATTTT
NA TRBJ2-5 TRBV5-8 NA CASSLGGPVQETQYF TGTGCCAGCAGCTTGGGAGGGCCAGTGCAAGAGACCCAGTACTTC
NA TRBJ2-5 TRBV9 NA CASSPQGWGRETQYF TGTGCCAGCAGCCCGCAGGGATGGGGCCGAGAGACCCAGTACTTC
NA TRBJ2-3 TRBV19 TRBD2 CASSILLAATTDTQYF TGTGCCAGTAGTATCTTACTAGCGGCCACCACAGATACGCAGTATTTT
NA TRBJ2-6 TRBV5-1 TRBD1 CASSPQGFDRVLFASGANVLTF TGCGCCAGCAGCCCCCAAGGGTTTGACAGGGTACTGTTCGCGTCTGGGGCCAACGTCCTGACTTTC
NA TRBJ1-2 TRBV5-1 NA CASSRADRKGLGYTF TGCGCCAGCAGCCGAGCAGACAGGAAGGGGCTAGGCTACACCTTC
NA TRBJ1-2 TRBV5-4 TRBD1 CASSVGQGLQYGYTF TGTGCCAGCAGCGTAGGACAGGGCTTACAGTATGGCTACACCTTC
NA TRBJ1-1 TRBV5-1 TRBD1 CASSHGTGNTEAFF TGCGCCAGCAGCCACGGGACAGGGAACACTGAAGCTTTCTTT
NA TRBJ1-6 TRBV27 NA CASSPHRGSLSPLHF TGTGCCAGCAGTCCCCACCGGGGTTCCTTATCACCCCTCCACTTT
NA TRBJ1-2 TRBV6-5 NA CASSNRVGGGYTF TGTGCCAGCAGTAACAGGGTTGGGGGTGGCTACACCTTC
NA TRBJ2-1 TRBV11-2 TRBD2 CASSIGLAGGYNEQFF TGTGCCAGCAGCATTGGACTAGCGGGGGGGTACAATGAGCAGTTCTTC
NA TRBJ2-2 TRBV2 TRBD2 CASSETGTSIGELFF TGTGCCAGCAGTGAAACAGGGACTAGTATCGGGGAGCTGTTTTTT
once TRBJ2-6 TRBV27 NA CASSSVIPSGANVLTF TGTGCCAGCAGTTCGGTTATCCCATCTGGGGCCAACGTCCTGACTTTC
NA TRBJ2-1 TRBV2 TRBD2 CASLMELAGSNEQFF TGTGCCAGCCTGATGGAACTAGCGGGAAGCAATGAGCAGTTCTTC
NA TRBJ1-5 TRBV6-1 NA CASSARETDFNQPQHF TGTGCCAGCAGTGCCCGGGAAACGGACTTCAATCAGCCCCAGCATTTT
NA TRBJ2-1 TRBV5-1 TRBD2 CASSLQGLAGGGEQFF TGCGCCAGCAGCTTGCAGGGACTAGCGGGAGGAGGCGAGCAGTTCTTC
NA TRBJ1-1 TRBV30 TRBD1 CAWERQGRNTEAFF TGTGCCTGGGAAAGACAGGGCCGGAACACTGAAGCTTTCTTT
NA TRBJ1-1 TRBV9 NA CASSVARSPEAFF TGTGCCAGCAGCGTAGCCCGGAGCCCTGAAGCTTTCTTT
NA TRBJ1-6 TRBV3-1/TRBV3-2 NA CASSQDRSGNSPLHF TGTGCCAGCAGCCAAGATCGATCCGGGAATTCACCCCTCCACTTT
NA TRBJ2-3 TRBV4-2 NA CASSQGGGTDTQYF TGTGCCAGCAGCCAAGGGGGAGGCACAGATACGCAGTATTTT
NA TRBJ2-6 TRBV27 TRBD2 CASTVLAGDLSGANVLTF TGTGCCAGCACCGTTCTAGCGGGAGATCTCTCTGGGGCCAACGTCCTGACTTTC
NA TRBJ1-5 TRBV21-1 NA CASSIRDICSNQPQHF TGTGCCAGCAGCATAAGGGACATTTGTAGCAATCAGCCCCAGCATTTT
NA TRBJ1-5 TRBV28 TRBD1 CASSPPGAGGRQPQHF TGTGCCAGCAGCCCACCCGGGGCAGGGGGCCGTCAGCCCCAGCATTTT
few TRBJ1-6 TRBV5-3 NA CARSWHRDSSYNSPLHF TGTGCCAGAAGCTGGCACAGGGATAGCTCCTATAATTCACCCCTCCACTTT
NA TRBJ1-5 TRBV5-4 NA CASSFGPTGRGNQPQHF TGTGCCAGCAGCTTTGGACCGACGGGGAGGGGCAATCAGCCCCAGCATTTT
NA TRBJ2-6 TRBV5-4 NA CASSVTRGSGANVLTF TGTGCCAGCAGCGTTACAAGGGGGTCAGGGGCCAACGTCCTGACTTTC
NA TRBJ1-6 TRBV7-8 NA CASSLLGGSNSPLHF TGTGCCAGCAGCTTGCTCGGGGGAAGTAATTCACCCCTCCACTTT